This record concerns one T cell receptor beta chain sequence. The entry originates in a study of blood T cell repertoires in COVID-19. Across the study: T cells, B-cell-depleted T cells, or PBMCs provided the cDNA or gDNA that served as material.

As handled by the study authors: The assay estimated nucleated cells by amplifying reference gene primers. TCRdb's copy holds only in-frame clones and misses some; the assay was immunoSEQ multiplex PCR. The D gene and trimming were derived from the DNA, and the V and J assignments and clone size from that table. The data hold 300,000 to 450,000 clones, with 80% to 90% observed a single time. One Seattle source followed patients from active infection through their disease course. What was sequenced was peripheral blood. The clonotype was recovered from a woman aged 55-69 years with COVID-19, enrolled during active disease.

CDR3 DNA sequence: TGTGCCAGCAGTCTACAGAGCTCCTACAATGAGCAGTTCTTC. This encodes CASSLQSSYNEQFF. J is TRBJ2-1 and V is TRBV2, with D uncertain. Germline values: CDR1 SNHLY, CDR2 FYNNEI. V was trimmed by 5 bases and J by 0 bases, leaving 8 bases between them. There are 14 residues in the CDR3.